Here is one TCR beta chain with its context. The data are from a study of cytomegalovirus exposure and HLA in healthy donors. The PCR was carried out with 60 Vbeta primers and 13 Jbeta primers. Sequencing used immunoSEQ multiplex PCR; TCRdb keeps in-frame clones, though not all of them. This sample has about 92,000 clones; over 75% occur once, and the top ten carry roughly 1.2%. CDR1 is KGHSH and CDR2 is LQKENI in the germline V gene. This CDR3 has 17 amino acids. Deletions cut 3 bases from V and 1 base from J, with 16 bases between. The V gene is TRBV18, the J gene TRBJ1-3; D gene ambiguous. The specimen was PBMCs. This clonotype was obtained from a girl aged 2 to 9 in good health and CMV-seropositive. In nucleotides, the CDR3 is TGTGCCAGCTCACCCTACCCCTCCGGGGTGTCTGGAAACACCATATATTTT. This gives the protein CASSPYPSGVSGNTIYF.